The 24 T cell receptor beta chains in this list originate from one sample, sequenced in a study of OX40 agonist ivuxolimab in advanced cancers. Sequencing used immunoSEQ multiplex PCR; TCRdb keeps in-frame clones, though not all of them. Among 89,000 or so clones listed, about 86% were seen once. Here the sequenced sample was CD4+ or CD8+ T cells sorted from blood, taken in a trial of the OX40 agonist ivuxolimab. The origin of the receptors is an adult with an advanced solid tumor such as melanoma, head and neck, liver or kidney cancer.

V usage is TRBV18 and J usage is TRBJ2-3, with TRBD2 matching over 7 bases. Germline trimming cut 2 bases from V and 0 bases from J; bases unmatched to any gene: 5. CDR1 is KGHSH, CDR2 LQKENI, per germline. The CDR3 runs to 16 residues. CDR3 sequence: CASSPGLAESTDTQYF. CDR3 bases: TGTGCCAGCTCACCAGGTCTAGCGGAGAGCACAGATACGCAGTATTTT. The whole variable domain, filled in from reference TRBV18 and TRBJ2-3, reads NAGVMQNPRHLVRRRGQEARLRCSPMKGHSHVYWYRQLPEEGLKFMVYLQKENIIDESGMPKERFSAEFPKEGPSILRIQQVVRGDSAAYFCASSPGLAESTDTQYFGPGTRLTVL.

The J gene is TRBJ2-1, the V gene TRBV7-3, with no clear D. V was clipped by 4 bases and J by 2 bases, with 9 bases between them. This CDR3 has 14 amino acids. Germline V CDR1 and CDR2: SGHTA, FQGTGA. CDR3 in DNA: TGTGCCAGCAGCTCACGCCCTACCTACAATGAGCAGTTCTTC. It codes for CASSSRPTYNEQFF.

The chain employs TRBV11-3 and TRBJ2-2; TRBD1 or TRBD2 may be the D gene (6 bases each). The CDR3 spans 14 residues. The V gene lost 3 bases and the J gene lost 6 bases, with 11 bases spanning the gap. CDR1 is SGHNT and CDR2 is YENEEA in the germline V gene. CDR3 residues: CASSLRRGAGELFF. DNA of the CDR3: TGTGCCAGCAGCTTGCGTAGGGGGGCCGGGGAGCTGTTTTTT.

This clone was observed a few times. CDR3 amino acids: CASSLYFIGKSSYNEQFF. DNA for the CDR3: TGTGCCAGCAGTTTATATTTTATTGGGAAGAGCTCCTACAATGAGCAGTTCTTC. The chain combines TRBV28 with TRBJ2-1; D is uncertain. The V gene lost 1 base and the J gene lost 0 bases, with 16 bases spanning the gap. The CDR3 covers 18 residues. In germline, CDR1 is MDHEN, CDR2 SYDVKM. The full variable domain, with the rest looked up from reference TRBV28 and TRBJ2-1, is DVKVTQSSRYLVKRTGEKVFLECVQDMDHENMFWYRQDPGLGLRLIYFSYDVKMKEKGDIPEGYSVSREKKERFSLILESASTNQTSMYLCASSLYFIGKSSYNEQFFGPGTRLTVL.

This chain uses TRBV6-5 with TRBJ1-2, with D unclear. There are 15 residues in the CDR3. CDR1 is MNHEY and CDR2 is SVGAGI in the germline V gene. V was clipped by 7 bases and J by 3 bases, with 18 bases between them. CDR3 amino acids: CASTATDAVDYGYTF. CDR3 nucleotides: TGTGCCAGCACCGCCACGGATGCGGTGGACTATGGCTACACCTTC.

The CDR3 DNA sequence: TGTGCCAGCAGGGGACAGCCGAACACCGGGGAGCTGTTTTTT. Protein product: CASRGQPNTGELFF. The chain joins TRBV21-1 to TRBJ2-2; the table's D call, TRBD1, has no DNA check behind it. TRBV21-1 has pseudogene status. The CDR3 is made up of 14 amino acids.

This chain joins TRBV7-2 and TRBJ2-7; the D is unclear. Germline CDR1 reads SGHTA; CDR2 reads FQGNSA. The CDR3 length is 15 residues. Trimming left V 2 bases short and J 3 bases short, with 14 bases between. The CDR3 is CASSLTGRLNYEQYF. CDR3 sequence (DNA): TGTGCCAGCAGCTTAACCGGACGTCTAAACTACGAGCAGTACTTC.

This rearrangement joins TRBV5-5 to TRBJ2-4; 14 positions agree with TRBD2. The CDR3 length is 17 residues. The trim removed 5 bases at V and 2 bases at J, leaving 6 bases unmatched. CDR1 and CDR2 (germline): SGHKS, YYEKEE (reference sequence). The CDR3: CASSTGTSGSTKNIQYF. The DNA of the CDR3 is TGTGCCAGCAGTACCGGGACTAGCGGGAGCACCAAAAACATTCAGTACTTC.

This clone was found once. The rearrangement uses TRBV7-2 and TRBJ2-1, with 7 nucleotides matching TRBD2. CDR1 and CDR2 (germline): SGHTA, FQGNSA. The CDR3 is made up of 14 amino acids. V shed 5 bases, J shed 7 bases, and the junction held 8 bases outside the gene matches. CDR3 bases: TGTGCCAGCAGCCTAGGGCCGGGGGGTAATGAGCAGTTCTTC. It is translated as CASSLGPGGNEQFF. The entire variable domain, with the rest obtained from reference TRBV7-2 and TRBJ2-1, is as follows: GAGVSQSPSNKVTEKGKDVELRCDPISGHTALYWYRQSLGQGLEFLIYFQGNSAPDKSGLPSDRFSAERTGGSVSTLTIQRTQQEDSAVYLCASSLGPGGNEQFFGPGTRLTVL.

This clone was found a few times. This sequence joins TRBV18 and TRBJ1-1; D remains ambiguous. The V end lost 3 bases, the J end lost 3 bases, and 2 bases lay between the germline ends. This CDR3 is 11 amino acids long. Germline CDR1 and CDR2: KGHSH and LQKENI. The CDR3 DNA is TGTGCCAGCTCACCGGACACTGAAGCTTTCTTT. As protein: CASSPDTEAFF.

The chain combines TRBV5-5 with TRBJ2-7, with D maybe TRBD2 (6 bases). The germline CDR1 and CDR2 sequences are SGHKS and YYEKEE (reference sequence). The CDR3 extends over 14 amino acids. The germline V and J ends were trimmed by 2 bases and 0 bases, with 9 bases remaining between them. This CDR3 reads CASSFGSGSYEQYF. The CDR3 nucleotides read TGTGCCAGCAGCTTCGGTAGCGGCTCCTACGAGCAGTACTTC.

CDR3 amino acids: CATSRRLAGRPDTQYF. The CDR3 nucleotides read TGTGCCACCAGCAGAAGACTAGCGGGAAGGCCAGATACGCAGTATTTT. V and J are TRBV15 and TRBJ2-3; 11 nucleotides agree with TRBD2. Germline values: CDR1 LNHNV, CDR2 YYDKDF (reference sequence). The CDR3 is 16 residues long. The V segment lost 2 bases and the J segment 4 bases; nucleotides outside the gene matches: 5.

The chain combines TRBV7-2 with TRBJ2-7; 11 bases are a match to TRBD2. The length of the CDR3 is 15 residues. The germline V gene encodes CDR1 SGHTA and CDR2 FQGNSA. V trimming: 2 bases; J trimming: 0 bases; junction bases outside the gene matches: 0. CDR3 DNA: TGTGCCAGCAGCTTAACTAGCGGGAGCTCCTACGAGCAGTACTTC. This gives the protein CASSLTSGSSYEQYF.

This chain links TRBV30 with TRBJ2-2, with D tentatively TRBD1 or TRBD2 (5 bases each). Germline CDR1 reads GTSNPN; CDR2 reads SVGIG (reference sequence). The CDR3 is 14 residues long. Trimming stripped 3 bases from V and 2 bases from J, with 10 bases between. The CDR3 region is CAWRSGTNTGELFF. CDR3 bases: TGTGCCTGGAGGTCTGGGACCAACACCGGGGAGCTGTTTTTT.

The V call is TRBV7-8, the J call TRBJ2-1, with D perhaps TRBD2 (5 bases). CDR3 size: 15 residues. V lost 5 bases, J lost 7 bases, and 18 bases lay in between. CDR1 SGHVS and CDR2 FQNEAQ come from the germline V gene. CDR3 bases: TGTGCCAGCAGCCCCGGTAGACTAACTTTAAATGAGCAGTTCTTC. This sequence encodes CASSPGRLTLNEQFF. Combining the CDR3 with reference TRBV7-8 and TRBJ2-1 gives the whole variable domain GAGVSQSPRYKVAKRGQDVALRCDPISGHVSLFWYQQALGQGPEFLTYFQNEAQLDKSGLPSDRFFAERPEGSVSTLKIQRTQQEDSAVYLCASSPGRLTLNEQFFGPGTRLTVL.

This rearrangement joins TRBV7-2 to TRBJ2-5; no clear D gene. V gave up 3 bases and J gave up 4 bases, with 9 bases separating them. Germline V lookup: CDR1 SGHTA, CDR2 FQGNSA. The CDR3 has 13 residues. The CDR3 sequence is CASSFQTVETQYF. As DNA, the CDR3 is TGTGCCAGCAGCTTCCAGACCGTAGAGACCCAGTACTTC. Using reference TRBV7-2 and TRBJ2-5 for the parts outside the CDR3, the full variable domain is GAGVSQSPSNKVTEKGKDVELRCDPISGHTALYWYRQSLGQGLEFLIYFQGNSAPDKSGLPSDRFSAERTGGSVSTLTIQRTQQEDSAVYLCASSFQTVETQYFGPGTRLLVL.

This clone was observed a single time. The chain is built from TRBV7-9 and TRBJ2-3; D is undetermined. This CDR3 is 14 amino acids long. The germline V gene encodes CDR1 SEHNR and CDR2 FQNEAQ (reference sequence). Trimming left V 4 bases short and J 2 bases short, with 10 bases between. CDR3 amino acids: CASSWTDYTDTQYF. DNA for the CDR3: TGTGCCAGCAGCTGGACCGATTACACAGATACGCAGTATTTT.

The rearrangement uses TRBV5-4 and TRBJ2-5; 11 bases are a match to TRBD2. Trimming took 4 bases from V and 2 from J; bases not matched to a gene: 7. CDR1 SGHNT and CDR2 YYREEE come from the germline V gene (reference sequence). This CDR3 comprises 16 residues. The CDR3 DNA reads as TGTGCCAGCAGCATAAAACTAGCGGGAGATCAAGAGACCCAGTACTTC. Protein sequence: CASSIKLAGDQETQYF.

The chain carries TRBV7-2 and TRBJ1-2; 9 bases are shared with TRBD1. From germline, CDR1 is SGHTA and CDR2 FQGNSA. CDR3 length: 14 amino acids. With 5 bases clipped from V and 2 bases from J, the junction kept 3 bases outside the gene matches. The chain's CDR3 is CASSPGQGNYGYTF. DNA for the CDR3: TGTGCCAGCAGCCCTGGACAGGGGAACTATGGCTACACCTTC.

The V and J genes are TRBV7-8 and TRBJ2-7; the D gene could be TRBD1 or TRBD2 (5 bases each). Between the trimmed V and J ends, which lost 6 bases and 2 bases, there was a span of 17 bases. Germline CDR1 is SGHVS and CDR2 is FQNEAQ. The length of the CDR3 is 15 residues. The DNA for the CDR3 is TGTGCCAGCAGTAAATCTGGGACCCCAACCTACGAGCAGTACTTC. Encoded protein: CASSKSGTPTYEQYF.

This clone has more than one count but fewer than ten. This chain uses TRBV5-1 with TRBJ1-1; D not resolved. CDR3 size: 14 residues. Per the germline V gene, CDR1 is SGHRS and CDR2 is YFSETQ. Trimming removed 0 bases at V and 2 bases at J, with 8 bases between. CDR3 region: CASSLVPGNTEAFF. As DNA, the CDR3 is TGCGCCAGCAGCTTGGTCCCGGGCAACACTGAAGCTTTCTTT. The full variable domain, with the rest looked up from reference TRBV5-1 and TRBJ1-1, is KAGVTQTPRYLIKTRGQQVTLSCSPISGHRSVSWYQQTPGQGLQFLFEYFSETQRNKGNFPGRFSGRQFSNSRSEMNVSTLELGDSALYLCASSLVPGNTEAFFGQGTRLTVV.

The chain couples TRBV19 to TRBJ1-1; 8 bases are shared with TRBD1. The V and J ends lost 8 bases and 0 bases, in that order; junction bases with no gene match: 8. The CDR3 totals 15 residues. The V gene's germline CDR1 is LNHDA and CDR2 SQIVND (reference sequence). The CDR3 coding sequence is TGTGCCAGTGGGCAGGGGGCATTAATGAACACTGAAGCTTTCTTT. It yields the protein CASGQGALMNTEAFF.

The chain couples TRBV15 to TRBJ2-1, with 7 bases fitting TRBD2. The junction had 9 bases not matched to a gene; V was cut back by 4 bases and J by 9 bases. The germline gives CDR1 LNHNV, CDR2 YYDKDF (reference sequence). This CDR3 contains 14 residues. The CDR3 DNA sequence: TGTGCCACCAGCAAATCTCTAGCGGCCCGTGAGCAGTTCTTC. Encoded protein: CATSKSLAAREQFF.

This rearrangement joins TRBV28 to TRBJ1-5; TRBD1 agrees at 10 bases. This CDR3 spans 14 amino acids. CDR1 and CDR2 from the germline V gene are MDHEN and SYDVKM. The V gene end was trimmed by 5 bases and the J gene end by 7 bases; junction bases not matched to a gene: 5. The DNA of the CDR3 is TGTGCCAGCAGTACTCGACAGGGGGCACAGCCCCAGCATTTT. Residues: CASSTRQGAQPQHF.